The 29 T cell receptor beta chains listed next were all sequenced from one sample in a study of T cells after yellow fever vaccination. MiXCR, applied by TCRdb to the 5' RACE reads, yields one record per CDR3 protein. Found here are about 510,000 distinct CDR3 sequences, less than 25% of them singletons; the top ten hold less than 20%. The starting material was PBMCs, obtained about 21 days after the first yellow fever vaccination. These receptor sequences come from a man younger than 35 who received the YFV17D yellow fever vaccine.

This clonotype was detected a few times. This rearrangement joins TRBV9 to TRBJ2-3; 14 bases fit TRBD2. The CDR3 runs 17 residues. CDR1 SGDLS and CDR2 YYNGEE come from the germline V gene. Trimming removed 3 bases from V and 3 bases from J; junction bases left unmatched: 6. The CDR3 DNA reads TGTGCCAGCAGCGGGACTAGCGGGGGGACCGGGACAGATACGCAGTATTTT. This encodes CASSGTSGGTGTDTQYF. The full variable domain, completed using reference TRBV9 and TRBJ2-3, is DSGVTQTPKHLITATGQRVTLRCSPRSGDLSVYWYQQSLDQGLQFLIQYYNGEERAKGNILERFSAQQFPDLHSELNLSSLELGDSALYFCASSGTSGGTGTDTQYFGPGTRLTVL.

This clonotype has just a few counts. The chain couples TRBV5-1 to TRBJ2-3, with 9 bases lining up with TRBD2. CDR1 and CDR2 (germline): SGHRS, YFSETQ. The CDR3 sequence is 16 residues long. V lost 0 bases and J lost 8; bases outside the gene matches: 10. CDR3 sequence: CASSLEGGGASSTQYF. For the CDR3, the DNA is TGCGCCAGCAGCTTGGAGGGCGGGGGGGCCTCGAGTACGCAGTATTTT.

This clonotype has a count of ten or more. The chain carries TRBV5-1 and TRBJ2-5; unclear D gene. Germline lookup yields CDR1 SGHRS and CDR2 YFSETQ. V lost 4 bases to trimming and J lost 2 bases, with 3 bases between them. This CDR3 is built from 11 residues. The CDR3 DNA is TGCGCCAGCAGCGGACAAGAGACCCAGTACTTC. Its protein product is CASSGQETQYF.

This clonotype showed up just once. V gene TRBV20-1 combines with J gene TRBJ2-7; D is undetermined. Trimming took 1 base from V and 4 from J, leaving 11 bases between them. The CDR3 sequence is 13 residues long. CDR1 is DFQATT and CDR2 is SNEGSKA in the germline V gene (reference sequence). The CDR3 sequence is CSARVYESYEQYF. The CDR3 DNA sequence: TGCAGTGCTAGAGTCTACGAGTCTTACGAGCAGTACTTC.

This chain connects TRBV7-9 to TRBJ2-1; 12 bases are a match to TRBD2. There are 16 residues in the CDR3. Per the germline V gene, CDR1 is SEHNR and CDR2 is FQNEAQ (reference sequence). J gave up 5 bases and V 3 bases, and 5 bases lay outside the gene matches. Here the CDR3 DNA reads TGTGCCAGCAGCTTCCGGACTAGCGGGGAACACAATGAGCAGTTCTTC. This encodes CASSFRTSGEHNEQFF.

This clonotype was detected only a few times. The rearrangement joins TRBV27 to TRBJ1-1, with D possibly TRBD1 on 5 matching bases. Germline V lookup: CDR1 MNHEY, CDR2 SMNVEV (reference sequence). Trimming stripped 6 bases from V and 11 bases from J, with 16 bases between. There are 12 residues in the CDR3. In DNA, the CDR3 is TGTGCCAGCAGCACCAGAGGGACGAGGGCTTTCTTT. Amino acid sequence: CASSTRGTRAFF.

J is TRBJ2-6 and V is TRBV19; 7 bases align to TRBD1. Trimming removed 6 bases from V and 4 bases from J; junction bases left unmatched: 6. CDR1 is LNHDA and CDR2 is SQIVND in the germline V gene (reference sequence). CDR3 length: 15 amino acids. Here the CDR3 reads CASRIQGYGANVLTF. CDR3 DNA: TGTGCCAGTAGGATACAGGGGTACGGGGCCAACGTCCTGACTTTC.

This chain connects TRBV12-3 or TRBV12-4 to TRBJ1-2; D is unclear. The CDR3 covers 13 residues. Trimming shortened V by 6 bases and J by 5 bases, and 13 bases separated the two germline ends. The CDR3 is CASSPRWGYGYTF. In nucleotides, the CDR3 is TGTGCCAGCAGCCCCCGGTGGGGTTATGGCTACACCTTC.

The chain employs TRBV19 and TRBJ2-5; possible D gene TRBD2, 6 bases. Trimming pared 1 base from V and 3 bases from J, leaving 9 bases between. This CDR3 contains 14 residues. From germline, CDR1 is LNHDA and CDR2 SQIVND (reference sequence). CDR3: CASSIGGLKETQYF. The CDR3 DNA follows: TGTGCCAGTAGTATAGGTGGACTAAAAGAGACCCAGTACTTC.

This chain connects TRBV5-1 to TRBJ2-2, with TRBD2 matching 10 bases. V was clipped by 1 base and J by 8 bases; unmatched bases: 11. The germline V gene encodes CDR1 SGHRS and CDR2 YFSETQ. This CDR3 is built from 17 residues. The CDR3 DNA is TGCGCCAGCAGCTTGTTATCTAGCGGGGGCCTCCAAGGGGAGCTGTTTTTT. Encoded protein: CASSLLSSGGLQGELFF.

The gene calls are TRBV12-3 or TRBV12-4 and TRBJ2-7; 7 nucleotides match TRBD2. This CDR3 has 13 amino acids. V shed 5 bases and J 6 bases; nucleotides not matched to a gene: 7. The CDR3 reads CASSTLGRGEQYV. CDR3 coding DNA: TGTGCCAGCAGTACCTTGGGGAGGGGCGAGCAGTACGTC.

The table lists this clonotype with a few counts. This chain uses TRBV6-1 with TRBJ1-5; maybe TRBD1 (6 bases). Trimming shortened V by 6 bases and J by 2 bases, and 11 bases separated the two germline ends. The CDR3 is made up of 14 amino acids. Germline V gene data show CDR1 as MNHNS and CDR2 as SASEGT. CDR3 in amino acids: CASRNGGRNQPQHF. Here the CDR3 DNA reads TGTGCCAGCAGGAACGGGGGCCGCAATCAGCCCCAGCATTTT.

This clonotype was counted once. V and J are TRBV10-2 and TRBJ2-1, with D hard to call. Trimming left V 6 bases short and J 2 bases short, with 17 bases between. The CDR3 totals 16 residues. Germline values: CDR1 WSHSY, CDR2 SAAADI. The CDR3 is CASREPLRSPYNEQFF. The DNA of the CDR3 is TGCGCCAGCAGGGAACCACTGAGGAGCCCCTACAATGAGCAGTTCTTC.

V is TRBV7-2 and J is TRBJ1-3; D is unresolved. The length of the CDR3 is 17 residues. Trimming pared 1 base from V and 5 bases from J, leaving 18 bases between. From germline, CDR1 is SGHTA and CDR2 FQGNSA. CDR3 protein: CASSLGSNRRERNTIYF. DNA of the CDR3: TGTGCCAGCAGCTTAGGTTCAAATAGAAGGGAGCGAAACACCATATATTTT.

The DNA for the CDR3 is TGCAGCGTTGTGCCGTCAGGGAATTGGCAAAACATTCAGTACTTC. Translation: CSVVPSGNWQNIQYF. This chain links TRBV29-1 with TRBJ2-4, with a weak D call TRBD1 (5 bases). Trimming removed 4 bases at V and 5 bases at J, with 18 bases between. The CDR3 extends over 15 amino acids. From germline, CDR1 is SQVTM and CDR2 ANQGSEA. Together with reference TRBV29-1 and TRBJ2-4, the CDR3 gives the full variable domain: SAVISQKPSRDICQRGTSLTIQCQVDSQVTMMFWYRQQPGQSLTLIATANQGSEATYESGFVIDKFPISRPNLTFSTLTVSNMSPEDSSIYLCSVVPSGNWQNIQYFGAGTRLSVL.

The V and J genes are TRBV12-3 or TRBV12-4 and TRBJ1-2; 7 nucleotides align to TRBD1. Unmatched junction bases numbered 3, after V lost 2 bases and J lost 6 bases. There are 13 residues in the CDR3. The CDR3 loop is CASSLTGADGYTF. CDR3 nucleotide sequence: TGTGCCAGCAGTTTAACAGGGGCAGATGGCTACACCTTC.

The genes are TRBV5-6 and TRBJ2-7, with no clear D. With 4 bases removed from V and 3 bases from J, the gap between germline ends came to 11 bases. Germline CDR1 SGHDT, CDR2 YYEEEE. The CDR3 sequence is 13 residues long. CDR3 sequence: CASSTGLLYEQYV. The CDR3 coding sequence is TGTGCCAGCAGCACCGGGCTCCTCTACGAGCAGTACGTC.

Comment on this clonotype: The junction does not match germline at one end; this may be a read error. This chain joins TRBV20-1 and TRBJ2-2, with D possibly being TRBD1 or TRBD2 (6 bases each). The CDR3 extends over 16 amino acids. Germline CDR1 DFQATT, CDR2 SNEGSKA (reference sequence). The DNA for the CDR3 is TGCTGTGCTAGGACTCGGGGGACAAAGAACACCGGGGAGCTGTTTTTT. Its protein product is CCARTRGTKNTGELFF.

This clonotype was detected many times. DNA of the CDR3: TGCAGCGTTGAAGATCTAGGACTCTCAGGATCGAACACTGAAGCTTTCTTT. As protein: CSVEDLGLSGSNTEAFF. J is TRBJ1-1 and V is TRBV29-1; D is unclear. The CDR3 consists of 17 residues. V lost 0 bases to trimming and J lost 1 base, with 18 bases between them. CDR1 and CDR2 from the germline V gene are SQVTM and ANQGSEA.

This chain uses TRBV7-6 with TRBJ1-5; D is undetermined. CDR3 size: 15 residues. In germline, CDR1 is SGHVS, CDR2 FNYEAQ. Trimming pared 0 bases from V and 0 bases from J, leaving 6 bases between. The chain's CDR3 is CASSLAASSNQPQHF. The DNA of the CDR3 is TGTGCCAGCAGCTTAGCAGCGAGTAGCAATCAGCCCCAGCATTTT.

This clonotype was counted at least ten times. The chain recombines TRBV6-2 or TRBV6-3 with TRBJ2-5; D is ambiguous. With 1 base removed from V and 3 bases from J, the gap between germline ends came to 9 bases. Germline CDR1 MNHEY, CDR2 SVGEGT. This CDR3 is built from 14 residues. The CDR3 spells CASSYFSAEETQYF. The CDR3 DNA sequence: TGTGCCAGCAGTTACTTCTCGGCGGAAGAGACCCAGTACTTC.

The rearrangement links TRBV20-1 to TRBJ1-3; maybe TRBD1 (6 bases). The CDR3 has 14 residues. From germline, CDR1 is DFQATT and CDR2 SNEGSKA (reference sequence). The ends were cut back, 4 bases at V and 0 bases at J, with 10 bases in the middle. CDR3 bases: TGCAGTGCTACGGGACAACTCTCTGGAAACACCATATATTTT. It encodes CSATGQLSGNTIYF.

This clonotype was detected only a few times. The chain recombines TRBV4-2 with TRBJ1-1; unclear D gene. Germline-derived CDR1 and CDR2 are LGHNA and YNFKEQ. V was pared by 0 bases and J by 4 bases, with 12 bases between. The CDR3 has 15 residues. CDR3 bases: TGTGCCAGCAGCCAAGAACTTTCCGGGGTCACTGAAGCTTTCTTT. Its translation: CASSQELSGVTEAFF.

The chain has TRBV20-1 and TRBJ2-7, with D uncertain. The germline gives CDR1 DFQATT, CDR2 SNEGSKA (reference sequence). Deletions cut 4 bases from V and 3 bases from J, with 10 bases between. This CDR3 region has 12 residues. The CDR3 DNA reads as TGCAGTGCTACTCCCGAATACTACGAGCAGTACTTC. It translates to CSATPEYYEQYF.

The rearrangement uses TRBV4-1 and TRBJ2-7; D might be TRBD1 (7 bases). V was pared by 4 bases and J by 0 bases, with 22 bases between. CDR1 and CDR2 from the germline V gene are MGHRA and YSYEKL. The CDR3 contains 18 residues. As DNA, the CDR3 is TGCGCCAGCAGCCCAAAGATCCCGGAGGGGGCCCACTCCTACGAGCAGTACGTC. Translated: CASSPKIPEGAHSYEQYV.

This clonotype was recorded a few times. This chain uses TRBV5-1 with TRBJ1-2; a weak D match, TRBD1 (6 bases). The CDR3 runs 14 residues. From germline, CDR1 is SGHRS and CDR2 YFSETQ. V lost 2 bases and J lost 3, with 11 bases in between. The CDR3 DNA reads as TGCGCCAGCAGCTTCCAACAGGGAGACTATGGCTACACCTTC. Residues: CASSFQQGDYGYTF.

This sequence joins TRBV5-1 and TRBJ1-1; D perhaps matches TRBD1 (5 bases). The CDR3 spans 15 residues. The ends were cut back, 4 bases at V and 1 base at J, with 14 bases in the middle. Germline V lookup: CDR1 SGHRS, CDR2 YFSETQ. CDR3 sequence: CASSPQTQGNTEAFF. The CDR3 DNA sequence: TGCGCCAGCAGCCCGCAGACCCAGGGGAACACTGAAGCTTTCTTT.

This clonotype was seen only a few times. For the CDR3, the DNA is TGTGCCAGCAGTGACCTCGCCGGGAGGGTCTATGGCTACACCTTC. This codes for CASSDLAGRVYGYTF. The chain is built from TRBV6-1 and TRBJ1-2; D is uncertain. This CDR3 spans 15 amino acids. Trimming cost V 3 bases and J 4 bases, with 15 bases left between them. Germline values: CDR1 MNHNS, CDR2 SASEGT.

In this sample, this clonotype turned up a few times. The chain recombines TRBV14 with TRBJ2-3, with 9 bases fitting TRBD1. CDR3 size: 17 residues. With V trimmed by 3 bases and J by 4 bases, 11 bases remained unmatched. Germline lookup yields CDR1 SGHDN and CDR2 FVKESK. The CDR3 DNA reads as TGTGCCAGCAGCCAGACACACCGGGACAGGGTGGCAGATACGCAGTATTTT. This gives the protein CASSQTHRDRVADTQYF.